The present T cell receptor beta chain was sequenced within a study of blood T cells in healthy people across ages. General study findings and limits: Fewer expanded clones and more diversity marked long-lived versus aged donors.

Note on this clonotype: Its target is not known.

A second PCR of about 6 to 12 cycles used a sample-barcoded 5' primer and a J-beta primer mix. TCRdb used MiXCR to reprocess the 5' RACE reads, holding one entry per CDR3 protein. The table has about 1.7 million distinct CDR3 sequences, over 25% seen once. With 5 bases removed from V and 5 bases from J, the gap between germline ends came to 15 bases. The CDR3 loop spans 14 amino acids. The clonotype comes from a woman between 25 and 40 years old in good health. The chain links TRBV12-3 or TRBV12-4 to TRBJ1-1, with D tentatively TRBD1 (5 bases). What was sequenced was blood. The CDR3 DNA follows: TGTGCCAGCAGTCAAAGTTTTGGGGGAACTGAAGCTTTCTTT. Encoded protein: CASSQSFGGTEAFF.